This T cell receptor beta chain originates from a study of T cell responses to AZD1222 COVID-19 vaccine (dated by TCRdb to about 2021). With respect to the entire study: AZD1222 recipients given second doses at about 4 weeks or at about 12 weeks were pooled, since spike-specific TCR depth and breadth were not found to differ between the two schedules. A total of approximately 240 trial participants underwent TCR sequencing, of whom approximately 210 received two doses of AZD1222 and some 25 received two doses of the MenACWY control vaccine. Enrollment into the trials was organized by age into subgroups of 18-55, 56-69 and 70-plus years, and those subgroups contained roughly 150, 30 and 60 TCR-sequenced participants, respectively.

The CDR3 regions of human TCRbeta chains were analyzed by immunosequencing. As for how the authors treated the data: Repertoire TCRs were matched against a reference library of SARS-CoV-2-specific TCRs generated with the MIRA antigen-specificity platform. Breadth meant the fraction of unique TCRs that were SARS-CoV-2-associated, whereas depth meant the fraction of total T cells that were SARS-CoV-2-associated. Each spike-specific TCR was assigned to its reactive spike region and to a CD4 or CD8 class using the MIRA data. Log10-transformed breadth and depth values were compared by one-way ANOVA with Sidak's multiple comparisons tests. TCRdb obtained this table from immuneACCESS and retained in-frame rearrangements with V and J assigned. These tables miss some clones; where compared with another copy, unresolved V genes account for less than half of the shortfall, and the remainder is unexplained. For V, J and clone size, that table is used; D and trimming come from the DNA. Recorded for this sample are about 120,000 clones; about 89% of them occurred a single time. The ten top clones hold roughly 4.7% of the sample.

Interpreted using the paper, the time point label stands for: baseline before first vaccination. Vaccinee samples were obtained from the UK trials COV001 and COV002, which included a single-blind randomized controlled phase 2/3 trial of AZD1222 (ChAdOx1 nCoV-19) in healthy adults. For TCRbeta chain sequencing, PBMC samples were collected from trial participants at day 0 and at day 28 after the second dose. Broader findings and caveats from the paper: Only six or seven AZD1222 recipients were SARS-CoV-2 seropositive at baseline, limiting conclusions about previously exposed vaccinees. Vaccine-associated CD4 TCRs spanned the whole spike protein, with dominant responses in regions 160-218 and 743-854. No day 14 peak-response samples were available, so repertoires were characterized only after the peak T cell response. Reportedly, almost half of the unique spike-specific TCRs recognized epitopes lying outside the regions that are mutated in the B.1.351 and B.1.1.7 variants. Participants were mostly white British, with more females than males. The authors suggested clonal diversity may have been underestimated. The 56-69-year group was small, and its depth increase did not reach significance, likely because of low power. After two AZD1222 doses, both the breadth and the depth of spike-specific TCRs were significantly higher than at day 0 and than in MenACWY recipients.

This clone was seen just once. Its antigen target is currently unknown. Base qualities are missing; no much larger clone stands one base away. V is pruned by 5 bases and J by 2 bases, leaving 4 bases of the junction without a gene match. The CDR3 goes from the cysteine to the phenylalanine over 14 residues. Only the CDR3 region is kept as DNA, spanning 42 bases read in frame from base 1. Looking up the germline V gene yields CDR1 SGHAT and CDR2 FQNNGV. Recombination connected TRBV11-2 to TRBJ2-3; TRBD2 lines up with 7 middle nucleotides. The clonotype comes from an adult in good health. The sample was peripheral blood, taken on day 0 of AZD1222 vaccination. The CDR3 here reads CASSGRDHTDTQYF. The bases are TGTGCCAGCAGCGGGAGGGACCACACAGATACGCAGTATTTT.